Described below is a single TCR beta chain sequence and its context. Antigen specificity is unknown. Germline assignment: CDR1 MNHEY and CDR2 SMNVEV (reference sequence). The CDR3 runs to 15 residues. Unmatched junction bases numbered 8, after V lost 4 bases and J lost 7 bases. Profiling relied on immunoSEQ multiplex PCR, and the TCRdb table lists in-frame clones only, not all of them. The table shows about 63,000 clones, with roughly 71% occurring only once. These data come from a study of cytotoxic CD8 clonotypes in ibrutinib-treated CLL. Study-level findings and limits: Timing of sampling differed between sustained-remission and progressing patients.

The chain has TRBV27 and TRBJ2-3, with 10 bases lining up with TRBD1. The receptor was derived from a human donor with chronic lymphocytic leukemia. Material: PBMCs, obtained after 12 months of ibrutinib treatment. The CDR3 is CASSYARDRGNTQYF. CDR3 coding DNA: TGTGCCAGCAGTTACGCCCGGGACAGGGGAAATACGCAGTATTTT.